Presented here are 6 T cell receptor beta chains from one specimen sequenced in a study of radiation and T cells in renal cell carcinoma. As for time point: blood 4 weeks post-SBRT, at nephrectomy. Treatment noted: 15 Gy SBRT to primary tumor, nephrectomy 4 weeks later. TCRdb's table, derived via immunoSEQ multiplex PCR, lists solely in-frame clones and lacks some. This sample yields about 170,000 clones, of which about 88% are seen a single time; 11% belongs to the top ten. The specimen was blood, collected from a patient whose treatment included radiotherapy and nephrectomy. The receptors derive from a woman aged 45-65 years with renal cell carcinoma.

The V call is TRBV9, the J call TRBJ2-3; D is ambiguous. This CDR3 has 16 residues. V lost 0 bases and J 4 bases, leaving 15 bases between the germline ends. CDR1 is SGDLS and CDR2 is YYNGEE in the germline V gene. The chain's CDR3 is CASSVDVVPSADTQYF. The DNA of the CDR3 is TGTGCCAGCAGCGTAGATGTAGTCCCGTCCGCAGATACGCAGTATTTT.

The chain joins TRBV6-6 to TRBJ1-2, with D tentatively TRBD1 (5 bases). The V gene's germline CDR1 is MNHNY and CDR2 SVGAGI (reference sequence). The V gene lost 6 bases and the J gene lost 8 bases, with 19 bases spanning the gap. CDR3 length: 14 residues. In nucleotides, the CDR3 is TGTGCCAGCAGGGAAAGCAGGGTAGAGGGGGGCTACACCTTC. Translation: CASRESRVEGGYTF.

This rearrangement joins TRBV2 to TRBJ2-5; perhaps TRBD1 as D (7 bases). V lost 2 bases and J 5 bases, leaving 12 bases between the germline ends. Germline V lookup: CDR1 SNHLY, CDR2 FYNNEI. The CDR3 extends over 14 amino acids. The CDR3 DNA reads as TGTGCCAGCAGTGAACCGACAGGGAGGGAGACCCAGTACTTC. It codes for CASSEPTGRETQYF.

The genes are TRBV11-2 and TRBJ1-4; D uncertain. The CDR3 sequence is 14 residues long. V shed 4 bases and J shed 8 bases, with 14 bases lying between them. From germline, CDR1 is SGHAT and CDR2 FQNNGV. The CDR3 loop is CASSSSYRQEKLFF. In DNA, the CDR3 is TGTGCCAGCAGCTCCTCCTATAGGCAAGAAAAACTGTTTTTT.

This chain connects TRBV19 to TRBJ2-1; D might be TRBD1 (6 bases). The CDR3 contains 13 residues. From germline, CDR1 is LNHDA and CDR2 SQIVND (reference sequence). V shed 6 bases and J shed 7 bases, with 13 bases lying between them. The CDR3 is CASSLKQGNEQFF. In nucleotides, the CDR3 is TGTGCCAGTAGCCTTAAACAGGGAAATGAGCAGTTCTTC.

This chain joins TRBV6-5 and TRBJ1-6; the D gene is possibly TRBD1 (5 bases). Germline V CDR1 and CDR2: MNHEY, SVGAGI. The CDR3 consists of 14 residues. The ends were cut back, 6 bases at V and 5 bases at J, with 11 bases in the middle. CDR3 amino acids: CASRPGRNNSPLHF. In DNA form, the CDR3 reads TGTGCCAGCAGACCGGGACGGAATAATTCACCCCTCCACTTT.